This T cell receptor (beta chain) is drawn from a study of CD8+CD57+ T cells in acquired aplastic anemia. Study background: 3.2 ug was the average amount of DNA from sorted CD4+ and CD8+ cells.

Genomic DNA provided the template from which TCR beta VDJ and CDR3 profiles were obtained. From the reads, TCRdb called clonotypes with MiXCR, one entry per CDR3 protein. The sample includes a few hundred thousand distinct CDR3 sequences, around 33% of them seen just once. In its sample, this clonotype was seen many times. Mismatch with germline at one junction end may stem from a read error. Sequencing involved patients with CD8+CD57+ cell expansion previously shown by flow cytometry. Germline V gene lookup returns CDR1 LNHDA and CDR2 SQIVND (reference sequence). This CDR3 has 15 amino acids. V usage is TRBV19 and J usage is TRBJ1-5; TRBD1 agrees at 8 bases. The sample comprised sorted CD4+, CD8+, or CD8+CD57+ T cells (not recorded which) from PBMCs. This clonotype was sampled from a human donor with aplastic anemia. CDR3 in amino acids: CASSMTGAGNQPQHF. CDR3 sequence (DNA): TGTGCCAGTAGTATGACAGGGGCGGGTAATCAGCCCCAACATTTT.